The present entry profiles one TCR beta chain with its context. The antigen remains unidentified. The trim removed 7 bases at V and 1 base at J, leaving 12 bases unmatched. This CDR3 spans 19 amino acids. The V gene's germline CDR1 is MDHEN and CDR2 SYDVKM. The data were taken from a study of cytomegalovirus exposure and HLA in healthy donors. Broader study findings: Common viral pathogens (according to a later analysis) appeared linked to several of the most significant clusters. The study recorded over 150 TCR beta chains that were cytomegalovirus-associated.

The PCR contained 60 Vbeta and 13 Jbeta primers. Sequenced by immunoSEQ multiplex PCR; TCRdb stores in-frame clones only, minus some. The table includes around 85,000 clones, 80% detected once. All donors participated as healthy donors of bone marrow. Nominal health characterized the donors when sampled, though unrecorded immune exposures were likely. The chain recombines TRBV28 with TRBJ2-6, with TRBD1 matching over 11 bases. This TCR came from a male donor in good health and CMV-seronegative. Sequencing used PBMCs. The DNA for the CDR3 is TGTGCCAGCACGGGATCACCGGGACAGGGGGGGTCTGGGGCCAACGTCCTGACTTTC. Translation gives CASTGSPGQGGSGANVLTF.